One sample yielded the 25 T cell receptor beta chains listed below, sequenced in a study. In TCRdb, the reads were re-called with MiXCR into one record per CDR3 protein. The repertoire holds nearly 15,000 distinct CDR3 sequences, with 30% to 40% as singletons. The sample was blood. The receptors derive from a human donor.

In regard to this clonotype: Being one base from a much bigger clone, this may be a read error. This sequence joins TRBV20-1 and TRBJ2-5, with 10 bases aligning to TRBD2. The CDR3 covers 17 residues. CDR1 is DFQATT and CDR2 is SNEGSKA in the germline V gene (reference sequence). The CDR3 sequence is CSSGGWLAGVGQETQYF. The CDR3 coding sequence is TGCAGCTCTGGGGGGTGGCTAGCGGGAGTCGGACAAGAGACCCAGTACTTC.

With respect to this clonotype: This is likely a read error, given that the CDR3 carries no conserved phenylalanine or tryptophan at its end. The chain joins TRBV29-1 to TRBJ2-7; the D gene is possibly TRBD1 (5 bases). Trimming took off 1 base at V and 2 bases at J, with 15 bases between the two ends. Germline V gene lookup returns CDR1 SQVTM and CDR2 ANQGSEA. The CDR3 is made up of 15 amino acids. The CDR3 region is CSVEVSGIGPYEQYL. In DNA, the CDR3 is TGCAGCGTTGAAGTTTCAGGGATCGGCCCCTACGAGCAGTACTTA.

This clonotype was observed many times. The rearrangement joins TRBV4-3 to TRBJ2-2; tentatively, D is TRBD2 (5 bases). Germline CDR1 is LGHNA and CDR2 is YSLEER. V dropped 0 bases and J dropped 0 bases, with 8 bases sitting between them. The CDR3 has 16 amino acids. The CDR3 loop is CASSQETGTNTGELFF. The CDR3 DNA follows: TGCGCCAGCAGCCAAGAGACGGGGACGAACACCGGGGAGCTGTTTTTT.

Relative to its sample, this clonotype is medium-sized. The CDR3 DNA reads TGCGCCAGCAGCCAAGGGGGAAACTATGGCTACACCTTC. As protein: CASSQGGNYGYTF. The chain recombines TRBV4-3 with TRBJ1-2, with D unclear. The CDR3 spans 13 residues. Germline lookup yields CDR1 LGHNA and CDR2 YSLEER. V was shortened by 1 base and J by 2 bases, with 5 bases between the two germline ends.

The chain combines TRBV25-1 with TRBJ2-5; 7 positions agree with TRBD2. Germline V gene data show CDR1 as MGHDK and CDR2 as SYGVNS. This CDR3 has 15 amino acids. J gave up 10 bases and V 4 bases, and 15 bases lay outside the gene matches. CDR3 DNA: TGTGCCAGCAGTGGGGCACGGGGAGGGCCTGGCCTCCAGTACTTC. Its protein is CASSGARGGPGLQYF.

The genes are TRBV29-1 and TRBJ2-1, with D tentatively TRBD1 (7 bases). Trimming stripped 6 bases from V and 0 bases from J, with 15 bases between. In germline, CDR1 is SQVTM, CDR2 ANQGSEA. This CDR3 has 15 amino acids. CDR3 bases: TGCAGCGTCGGGGGACAGACGAGCTCCTACAATGAGCAGTTCTTC. Translating it yields CSVGGQTSSYNEQFF.

V usage is TRBV30 and J usage is TRBJ1-6, with 7 nucleotides matching TRBD1. J gave up 0 bases and V 0 bases, and 14 bases lay outside the gene matches. Germline CDR1 reads GTSNPN; CDR2 reads SVGIG (reference sequence). The CDR3 spans 20 residues. The CDR3 DNA follows: TGTGCCTGGAGTGTAGGGGGCGCGGAAGGAGGCTACTCCTATAATTCACCCCTCCACTTT. Protein: CAWSVGGAEGGYSYNSPLHF.

This clonotype ranks as medium-sized. The V gene is TRBV14, the J gene TRBJ1-1; D call uncertain. Between the trimmed V and J ends, which lost 0 bases and 7 bases, there was a span of 15 bases. CDR1 is SGHDN, CDR2 FVKESK, per germline. The CDR3 covers 15 residues. The CDR3 sequence is CASSQDESRAVEAFF. The CDR3 nucleotides are TGTGCCAGCAGCCAAGATGAATCGAGGGCTGTTGAAGCTTTCTTT.

The chain uses TRBV23-1 and TRBJ2-4; TRBD2 agrees at 7 bases. TRBV23-1 is known as an ORF, though its function is uncertain. Losses at the gene ends were 5 bases for V and 8 bases for J; bases not matched to a gene: 27. The CDR3 spans 20 residues. The CDR3 reads CASSSISGRHGGRAKDIQYF. In nucleotides, the CDR3 is TGCGCCAGCAGTTCGATAAGCGGCCGCCATGGAGGGAGGGCCAAGGACATTCAGTACTTC.

This clonotype was seen more than once but under ten times. V is TRBV28 and J is TRBJ2-2; a possible D gene is TRBD2 (5 bases). Trimming left V 4 bases short and J 8 bases short, with 17 bases between. Germline-derived CDR1 and CDR2 are MDHEN and SYDVKM. CDR3 length: 15 amino acids. Here the CDR3 reads CASSSISGHHGELFF. In nucleotides, the CDR3 is TGTGCCAGCAGTTCGATAAGCGGCCACCATGGGGAGCTGTTTTTT.

A word on this clonotype: This may stem from a read error, because a much larger clone lies one nucleotide away. The chain carries TRBV30 and TRBJ1-2; D is perhaps TRBD1 (6 bases). Germline V gene data show CDR1 as GTSNPN and CDR2 as SVGIG (reference sequence). Trimming shortened V by 2 bases and J by 4 bases, and 26 bases separated the two germline ends. The CDR3 has 18 amino acids. CDR3 sequence reads: CAWSPTILCPGQTYGYTF. The CDR3, as DNA: TGTGCCTGGAGTCCTACAATCCTTTGCCCGGGACAAACCTATGGCTACACCTTC.

On this clonotype: An end of the junction does not agree with germline; a read error may underlie this. The chain joins TRBV4-3 to TRBJ2-2; unclear D gene. The CDR3 is made up of 14 amino acids. Germline lookup yields CDR1 LGHNA and CDR2 YSLEER. This CDR3 is CANSQVRNTGELFF. Written as DNA, the CDR3 is TGCGCCAACAGCCAAGTCAGGAACACCGGGGAGCTGTTTTTT.

This clonotype is labeled medium-sized. V gene TRBV7-8 combines with J gene TRBJ2-3; 8 nucleotides agree with TRBD2. Germline V gene lookup returns CDR1 SGHVS and CDR2 FQNEAQ. The J segment lost 0 bases and the V segment lost 2 bases, leaving 4 bases of the junction unmatched. The CDR3 sequence is 16 residues long. The chain's CDR3 is CASSLLASGSTDTQYF. Here the CDR3 DNA reads TGTGCCAGCAGCTTATTAGCTAGCGGGAGCACAGATACGCAGTATTTT.

This clonotype was recorded many times. The chain uses TRBV14 and TRBJ2-7; TRBD1 matches 7 bases. The CDR3 is made up of 14 amino acids. V shed 4 bases, J shed 0 bases, and the junction held 3 bases outside the gene matches. Germline V gives CDR1 SGHDN, CDR2 FVKESK. For the CDR3, the DNA is TGTGCCAGCAGCCCCGGGACAGTCTCCTACGAGCAGTACTTC. It yields the protein CASSPGTVSYEQYF.

Notes on this clonotype: This may be a read error: a much more frequent sequence differs by one nucleotide. This chain joins TRBV4-3 and TRBJ2-7; D call uncertain. Germline CDR1 and CDR2: LGHNA and YSLEER. The V and J ends lost 4 bases and 7 bases respectively, with 20 bases between them. This CDR3 has 15 amino acids. CDR3 nucleotides: TGCGCCAGCAGCCCCGAAGGTACTCCAATGAATGAGCAGTACTTC. As protein: CASSPEGTPMNEQYF.

This clonotype was found a few times. The gene calls are TRBV7-2 and TRBJ2-3; 7 bases fit TRBD2. Trimming cost V 7 bases and J 4 bases; bases outside gene matches: 11. This CDR3 spans 15 amino acids. Germline lookup yields CDR1 SGHTA and CDR2 FQGNSA. In DNA form, the CDR3 reads TGTGCCAGCACCGCTCCGGGAGGCATCCCAGATACGCAGTATTTT. Its protein is CASTAPGGIPDTQYF. The whole variable domain, filled in from reference TRBV7-2 and TRBJ2-3, reads GAGVSQSPSNKVTEKGKDVELRCDPISGHTALYWYRQSLGQGLEFLIYFQGNSAPDKSGLPSDRFSAERTGGSVSTLTIQRTQQEDSAVYLCASTAPGGIPDTQYFGPGTRLTVL.

This clonotype occurred many times. The V gene is TRBV7-2, the J gene TRBJ2-3; D not certain. Germline V gene lookup returns CDR1 SGHTA and CDR2 FQGNSA. Trimming shortened V by 3 bases and J by 6 bases, and 4 bases separated the two germline ends. The CDR3 is made up of 11 amino acids. CDR3 protein: CASSFSDTQYF. Here the CDR3 DNA reads TGTGCCAGCAGCTTCTCTGATACGCAGTATTTT.

A few counts support this clonotype. The chain is built from TRBV4-2 and TRBJ2-7; D is perhaps TRBD1 or TRBD2 (5 bases each). Trimming shortened V by 0 bases and J by 0 bases, and 15 bases separated the two germline ends. Germline loops: CDR1 LGHNA, CDR2 YNFKEQ. The CDR3 is made up of 17 amino acids. CDR3 in DNA: TGTGCCAGCAGCCAAGAGAGTGATGGGGGAGCCTCCTACGAGCAGTACTTC. Translating gives CASSQESDGGASYEQYF.

The rearrangement links TRBV29-1 to TRBJ1-2, with D unresolved. Germline CDR1 reads SQVTM; CDR2 reads ANQGSEA. This CDR3 comprises 17 residues. Trimming stripped 0 bases from V and 5 bases from J, with 22 bases between. This CDR3 is CSVEDREYDRRVYGYTF. CDR3 sequence (DNA): TGCAGCGTTGAAGATCGGGAATATGACCGTAGGGTATATGGCTACACCTTC. The full variable domain, its missing parts supplied by reference TRBV29-1 and TRBJ1-2, is SAVISQKPSRDICQRGTSLTIQCQVDSQVTMMFWYRQQPGQSLTLIATANQGSEATYESGFVIDKFPISRPNLTFSTLTVSNMSPEDSSIYLCSVEDREYDRRVYGYTFGSGTRLTVV.

This clonotype came up many times. The rearrangement uses TRBV14 and TRBJ2-1; 8 nucleotides line up with TRBD2. V gave up 0 bases and J gave up 3 bases; unmatched junction bases: 4. Germline V gene lookup returns CDR1 SGHDN and CDR2 FVKESK. The CDR3 is 16 residues long. CDR3 sequence reads: CASSQELAAYYNEQFF. CDR3 nucleotides: TGTGCCAGCAGCCAAGAACTAGCGGCTTACTACAATGAGCAGTTCTTC. Full variable domain (remainder filled in from reference TRBV14 and TRBJ2-1): EAGVTQFPSHSVIEKGQTVTLRCDPISGHDNLYWYRRVMGKEIKFLLHFVKESKQDESGMPNNRFLAERTGGTYSTLKVQPAELEDSGVYFCASSQELAAYYNEQFFGPGTRLTVL.

This clonotype is deemed medium-sized (0.01 to 0.1%). CDR3 coding DNA: TGCAGTGCTACCGAGGACAGGGACTATGAGACCCAGTACTTC. It specifies CSATEDRDYETQYF. The chain carries TRBV20-1 and TRBJ2-5, with a tentative D call TRBD1 (8 bases). The CDR3 covers 14 residues. Germline loops: CDR1 DFQATT, CDR2 SNEGSKA (reference sequence). V lost 4 bases, J lost 5 bases, and 17 bases lay in between.

This clonotype showed up many times. The chain is built from TRBV4-3 and TRBJ2-2; D remains ambiguous. The V gene's germline CDR1 is LGHNA and CDR2 YSLEER. The germline V and J ends were trimmed by 0 bases and 2 bases, with 13 bases remaining between them. This CDR3 is 17 amino acids long. The CDR3 region is CASSQEVSRFNTGELFF. The CDR3 DNA reads as TGCGCCAGCAGCCAAGAGGTTAGCAGGTTCAACACCGGGGAGCTGTTTTTT.

The chain joins TRBV29-1 to TRBJ2-1; D remains unclear. The last part of the DNA fits TRBJ2-7 better; the J call may be wrong. Germline loops: CDR1 SQVTM, CDR2 ANQGSEA. This CDR3 comprises 11 residues. The CDR3 sequence: CSEQNSYEQYF. CDR3 nucleotide sequence: TGCAGCGAGCAGAACTCCTACGAGCAGTACTTC.

Turning to this clonotype: It is likely a read error, because the conserved phenylalanine at the end of the CDR3 is missing. The V call is TRBV4-3, the J call TRBJ2-5; D might be TRBD2 (5 bases). In germline, CDR1 is LGHNA, CDR2 YSLEER. The V end lost 2 bases, the J end lost 7 bases, and 8 bases lay between the germline ends. The CDR3 is made up of 12 amino acids. The CDR3 DNA sequence: TGCGCCAGCAGCCAACAAGAGGGGACCCAGTACCAC. It specifies CASSQQEGTQYH.

This clonotype has a handful of counts. The V call is TRBV5-1, the J call TRBJ2-2; unclear D gene. This CDR3 is 13 amino acids long. Trimming cost V 4 bases and J 0 bases, with 4 bases left between them. Germline lookup yields CDR1 SGHRS and CDR2 YFSETQ. CDR3 amino acids: CASSRPNTGELFF. The DNA for the CDR3 is TGCGCCAGCAGCCGCCCGAACACCGGGGAGCTGTTTTTT.